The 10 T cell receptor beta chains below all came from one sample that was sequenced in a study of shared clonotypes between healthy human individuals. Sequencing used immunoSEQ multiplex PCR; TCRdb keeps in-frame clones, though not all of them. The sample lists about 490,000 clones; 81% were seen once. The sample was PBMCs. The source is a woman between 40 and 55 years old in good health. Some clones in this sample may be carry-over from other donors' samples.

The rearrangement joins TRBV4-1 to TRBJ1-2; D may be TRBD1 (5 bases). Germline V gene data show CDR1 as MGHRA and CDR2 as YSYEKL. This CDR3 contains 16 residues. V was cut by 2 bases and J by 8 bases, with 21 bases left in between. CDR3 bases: TGCGCCAGCAGCCAACCCCCGGGACCCAGAGAGGGAGGCTACACCTTC. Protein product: CASSQPPGPREGGYTF.

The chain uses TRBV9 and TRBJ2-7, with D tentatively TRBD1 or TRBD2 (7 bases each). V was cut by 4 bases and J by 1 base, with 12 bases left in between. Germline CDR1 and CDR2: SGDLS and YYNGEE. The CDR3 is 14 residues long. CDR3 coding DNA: TGTGCCAGCAGCCCAGCGGGACAGTCCTACGAGCAGTACTTC. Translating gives CASSPAGQSYEQYF. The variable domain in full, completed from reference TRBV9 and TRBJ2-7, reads DSGVTQTPKHLITATGQRVTLRCSPRSGDLSVYWYQQSLDQGLQFLIQYYNGEERAKGNILERFSAQQFPDLHSELNLSSLELGDSALYFCASSPAGQSYEQYFGPGTRLTVT.

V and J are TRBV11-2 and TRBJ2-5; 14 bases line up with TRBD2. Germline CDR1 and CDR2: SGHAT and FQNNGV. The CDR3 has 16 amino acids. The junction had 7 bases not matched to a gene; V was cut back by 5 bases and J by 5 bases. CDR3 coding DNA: TGTGCCAGCAGCGTTCCGGGACTAGCGGGAGTGGAGACCCAGTACTTC. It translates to CASSVPGLAGVETQYF.

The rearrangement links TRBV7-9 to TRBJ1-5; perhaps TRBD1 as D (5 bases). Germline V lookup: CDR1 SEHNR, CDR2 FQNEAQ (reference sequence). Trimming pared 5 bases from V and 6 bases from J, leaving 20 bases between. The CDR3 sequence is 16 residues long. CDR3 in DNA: TGTGCCAGCAGCACTGGGACGGAACCAAGAGGTCAGCCCCAGCATTTT. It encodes CASSTGTEPRGQPQHF.

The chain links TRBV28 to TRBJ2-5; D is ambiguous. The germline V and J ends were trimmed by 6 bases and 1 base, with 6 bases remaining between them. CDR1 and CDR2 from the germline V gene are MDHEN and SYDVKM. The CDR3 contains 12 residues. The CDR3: CASRGTQETQYF. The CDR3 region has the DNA TGTGCCAGCAGGGGCACCCAAGAGACCCAGTACTTC.

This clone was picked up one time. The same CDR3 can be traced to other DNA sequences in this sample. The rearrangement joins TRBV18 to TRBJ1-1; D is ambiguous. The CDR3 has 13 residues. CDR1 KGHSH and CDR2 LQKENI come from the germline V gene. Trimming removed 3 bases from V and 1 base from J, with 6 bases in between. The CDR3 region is CASSPGRNTEAFF. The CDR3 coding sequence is TGTGCCAGCTCACCCGGTCGGAACACTGAAGCTTTCTTT.

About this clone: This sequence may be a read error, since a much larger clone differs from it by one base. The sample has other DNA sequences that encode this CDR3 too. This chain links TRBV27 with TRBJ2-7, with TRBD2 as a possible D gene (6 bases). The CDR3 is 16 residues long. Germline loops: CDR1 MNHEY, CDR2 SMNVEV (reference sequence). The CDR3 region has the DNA TGTGCCAGCAGTTTCCCCGGGGGACCGGCATCCTACGAGCAGTACTTT. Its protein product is CASSFPGGPASYEQYF.

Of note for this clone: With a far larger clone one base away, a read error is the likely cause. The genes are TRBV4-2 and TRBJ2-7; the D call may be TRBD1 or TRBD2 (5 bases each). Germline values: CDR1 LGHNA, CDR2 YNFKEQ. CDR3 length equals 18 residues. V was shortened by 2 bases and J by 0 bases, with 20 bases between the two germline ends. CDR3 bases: TGTGCCAGCAGCCAATGTCCCCCCGGGACCTCGATCTCCTACGAGCAGTACTTC. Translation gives CASSQCPPGTSISYEQYF.

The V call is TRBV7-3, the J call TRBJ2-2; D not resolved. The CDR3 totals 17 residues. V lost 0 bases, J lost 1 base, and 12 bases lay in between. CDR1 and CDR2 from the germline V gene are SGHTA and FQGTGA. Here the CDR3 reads CASSLTPEYLNTGELFF. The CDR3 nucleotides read TGTGCCAGCAGCTTAACCCCGGAGTACTTGAACACCGGGGAGCTGTTTTTT.

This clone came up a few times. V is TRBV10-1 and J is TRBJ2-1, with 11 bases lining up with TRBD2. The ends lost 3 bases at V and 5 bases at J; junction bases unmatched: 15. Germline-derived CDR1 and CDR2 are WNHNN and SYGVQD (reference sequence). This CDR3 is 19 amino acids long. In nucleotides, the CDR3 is TGCGCCAGCAGTGATGTAGGGTTTAACCCGGGACTAGCGGACAATGAGCAGTTCTTC. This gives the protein CASSDVGFNPGLADNEQFF.